This TCR beta chain was retrieved from a study of early T cells in non-severe SARS-CoV-2 infection. Study-wide background: Alpha and beta chains were unpaired, from unsorted whole-blood bulk RNA.

V was cut by 3 bases and J by 7 bases, with 10 bases left in between. Per the germline V gene, CDR1 is MGHDK and CDR2 is SYGVNS. The CDR3 is 13 residues long. The table lists this clonotype with a count of one. Attachment of unique molecular identifiers to individual cDNA molecules was performed. TCRdb re-called the 5' RACE reads through MiXCR, storing one row per CDR3 protein. The profile covers tens of thousands of distinct CDR3 sequences, with more than 9% appearing a single time and just over 4.5% taken by the ten largest. V is TRBV25-1 and J is TRBJ2-4; D not certain. This clonotype was obtained from an adult who was a healthcare worker with PCR-confirmed SARS-CoV-2 infection or an uninfected control (not recorded which). The sequenced material came from whole blood. CDR3 in DNA: TGTGCCAGCAGTGACGGGCACAGTAACATTCAGTACTTC. Encoded protein: CASSDGHSNIQYF.